These 13 T cell receptor beta chains were all obtained from the same sample, sequenced in a study of blood T cell dynamics during melanoma immunotherapy. Measured with immunoSEQ multiplex PCR; TCRdb has only the in-frame clones, and not every one. The sample contains around 12,000 clones, around nine tenths of which appear only once. As to time point: week 3, after first cycle of checkpoint inhibitor. Sequences were derived from effector memory CD8+ T cells from blood, sampled from a patient treated with checkpoint blockade. These receptors came from a human donor with melanoma.

The chain links TRBV9 to TRBJ2-7; the D call may be TRBD1 or TRBD2 (7 bases each). Germline loops: CDR1 SGDLS, CDR2 YYNGEE. CDR3 length: 14 residues. Trimming took off 4 bases at V and 2 bases at J, with 13 bases between the two ends. For the CDR3, the DNA is TGTGCCAGCAGCCCAGGGGGAGGGCCCTACGAGCAGTACTTC. As protein: CASSPGGGPYEQYF.

A word on this clone: Other DNA sequences in this sample translate to the same CDR3. The V and J genes are TRBV15 and TRBJ2-7, with D possibly TRBD2 on 6 matching bases. CDR1 and CDR2 (germline): LNHNV, YYDKDF (reference sequence). This CDR3 is built from 18 residues. Deletions cut 0 bases from V and 4 bases from J, with 22 bases between. CDR3 region: CATSRERAGGPLSYEQYF. CDR3 bases: TGTGCCACCAGCAGAGAAAGGGCAGGAGGGCCGTTGTCATACGAGCAGTACTTC.

V and J are TRBV7-9 and TRBJ2-7; the D is unclear. The CDR3 contains 13 residues. The germline V gene has CDR1 SEHNR and CDR2 FQNEAQ (reference sequence). V was trimmed by 4 bases and J by 4 bases, leaving 11 bases between them. This CDR3 is CASSYQPPYEQYF. In DNA form, the CDR3 reads TGTGCCAGCAGCTACCAACCGCCATACGAGCAGTACTTC.

V gene TRBV7-8 combines with J gene TRBJ1-2; maybe TRBD1 (6 bases). The CDR3 spans 13 residues. In germline, CDR1 is SGHVS, CDR2 FQNEAQ. Trimming shortened V by 10 bases and J by 2 bases, and 14 bases separated the two germline ends. The CDR3 nucleotides read TGTGCCACTGATACAGGGAAGAACTATGGCTACACCTTC. It yields the protein CATDTGKNYGYTF.

This chain links TRBV11-2 with TRBJ1-2; D gene ambiguous. V lost 7 bases and J 8 bases, leaving 11 bases between the germline ends. Germline loops: CDR1 SGHAT, CDR2 FQNNGV. This CDR3 has 11 residues. The CDR3 nucleotides are TGTGCCAGCATCGGGGATAGGGGCTACACCTTC. Amino acid sequence: CASIGDRGYTF.

As regards this clone: A junction boundary mismatches the germline segment, possibly from a read error. Other DNA sequences of this sample code for an identical CDR3. This chain uses TRBV13 with TRBJ2-3; 9 bases fit TRBD2. The CDR3 covers 15 residues. Germline V gene data show CDR1 as PRHDT and CDR2 as FYEKMQ (reference sequence). CDR3 DNA: TGCGCCAGCAGCCTATTTGAGCGGGGGGCAGATACGCAGTATTTT. It yields the protein CASSLFERGADTQYF. Combining the CDR3 with reference TRBV13 and TRBJ2-3 gives the whole variable domain AAGVIQSPRHLIKEKRETATLKCYPIPRHDTVYWYQQGPGQDPQFLISFYEKMQSDKGSIPDRFSAQQFSDYHSELNMSSLELGDSALYFCASSLFERGADTQYFGPGTRLTVL.

The chain employs TRBV9 and TRBJ2-5, with TRBD2 matching 7 bases. CDR3 length equals 14 residues. V shed 1 base, J shed 3 bases, and the junction held 3 bases outside the gene matches. Germline-derived CDR1 and CDR2 are SGDLS and YYNGEE. The CDR3 nucleotides read TGTGCCAGCAGCGTATATGGGGGGGAAGAGACCCAGTACTTC. This encodes CASSVYGGEETQYF.

The chain links TRBV13 to TRBJ2-2; D unclear. Per germline, CDR1 PRHDT and CDR2 FYEKMQ (reference sequence). This CDR3 comprises 12 residues. The V end was cut by 2 bases, the J end by 7 bases, with 5 bases between. This CDR3 is CASSLTGGELFF. Written as DNA, the CDR3 is TGTGCCAGCAGCTTAACGGGCGGGGAGCTGTTTTTT.

The V and J genes are TRBV27 and TRBJ1-3, with unresolved D. V lost 5 bases and J lost 0, with 11 bases in between. The CDR3 consists of 15 residues. Germline V gene lookup returns CDR1 MNHEY and CDR2 SMNVEV (reference sequence). CDR3 sequence (DNA): TGTGCCAGCAGTCAACGGGCGGCCTCTGGAAACACCATATATTTT. It translates to CASSQRAASGNTIYF.

The rearrangement links TRBV2 to TRBJ2-7; D is unclear. Trimming stripped 4 bases from V and 4 bases from J, with 5 bases between. Germline V gives CDR1 SNHLY, CDR2 FYNNEI. The CDR3 contains 11 residues. In nucleotides, the CDR3 is TGTGCCAGCAGTGCCCTGTACGAGCAGTACTTC. It specifies CASSALYEQYF.

This clone is a singleton in its sample. The chain joins TRBV4-1 to TRBJ2-3, with no clear D. This CDR3 is 13 amino acids long. V gave up 3 bases and J gave up 5 bases, with 9 bases separating them. CDR1 is MGHRA, CDR2 YSYEKL, per germline. As DNA, the CDR3 is TGCGCCAGCAGCCAGGTCGTGGGAGATACGCAGTATTTT. It is translated as CASSQVVGDTQYF.

The chain couples TRBV12-5 to TRBJ1-2; TRBD1 might be the D (5 bases). This CDR3 has 16 amino acids. From germline, CDR1 is LGHNT and CDR2 FRNRAP. V was cut by 1 base and J by 1 base, with 13 bases left in between. CDR3 sequence (DNA): TGTGCTAGTGGTTTGGGCGGGGACCTATTTAACTATGGCTACACCTTC. It translates to CASGLGGDLFNYGYTF.

This clone was found once. J is TRBJ2-2 and V is TRBV19, with D unresolved. Trimming stripped 5 bases from V and 7 bases from J, with 5 bases between. Germline lookup yields CDR1 LNHDA and CDR2 SQIVND (reference sequence). The CDR3 extends over 11 amino acids. Written as DNA, the CDR3 is TGTGCCAGTAGTTTTGGCGGGGAGCTGTTTTTT. Its protein is CASSFGGELFF.